Here is one TCR beta chain with its context. The germline CDR1 and CDR2 sequences are LGHDT and YNNKEL (reference sequence). Trimming removed 1 base from V and 6 bases from J, with 10 bases in between. CDR3 length equals 14 residues. Method: immunoSEQ multiplex PCR; TCRdb's copy keeps in-frame clones and lacks some. The sample comprises about 43,000 clones, 87% of which are singletons, and roughly 14% rests with the top ten. This sample was included in a study of blood T cell repertoires in COVID-19. Overall study context: There were acute and convalescent COVID-19 samples, and they came from the United States, Italy and Spain. T cells, B-cell-depleted T cells, or PBMCs supplied cDNA or gDNA.

Sequencing was carried out using peripheral blood. The V gene is TRBV3-1 (or the pseudogene TRBV3-2), the J gene TRBJ1-5; D remains ambiguous. The TCR comes from a man aged 60 to 69 with active COVID-19. CDR3 region: CASSQGGLGQPQHF. The CDR3 coding sequence is TGTGCCAGCAGCCAAGGAGGGTTGGGTCAGCCCCAGCATTTT.